This TCR beta chain stems from a study of cytomegalovirus exposure and HLA in healthy donors. Regarding this clone: Its antigen is not known.

Whole-study findings and limits: Reports credit the classifier with highly specific, highly sensitive diagnosis of cytomegalovirus status. Further analysis was carried out later, and it showed several of the most significant clusters appearing linked to common viral pathogens.

The ends lost 8 bases at V and 0 bases at J; junction bases unmatched: 4. CDR1 is LNHDA and CDR2 is SQIVND in the germline V gene (reference sequence). The CDR3 loop spans 14 amino acids. Primers: 60 Vbeta forward and 13 Jbeta reverse. Authors' data handling: An analysis performed later counted roughly 80 million unique TCR beta chains (roughly 10 million of them shared). Assay used: immunoSEQ multiplex PCR; TCRdb lists only in-frame clones, some missing. The V and J calls and clone size were taken over from that table, and D and trimming were inferred from the DNA. Seen here are about 150,000 clones, around 80% observed once, and the top ten hold 6.3%.

The V and J genes are TRBV19 and TRBJ2-3; TRBD1 matches at 8 bases. This TCR derives from a male donor in good health and CMV-seropositive. The sequencing input was PBMCs. CDR3 sequence: CASRQGFSTDTQYF. CDR3 DNA: TGTGCCAGTCGACAGGGGTTTAGCACAGATACGCAGTATTTT.